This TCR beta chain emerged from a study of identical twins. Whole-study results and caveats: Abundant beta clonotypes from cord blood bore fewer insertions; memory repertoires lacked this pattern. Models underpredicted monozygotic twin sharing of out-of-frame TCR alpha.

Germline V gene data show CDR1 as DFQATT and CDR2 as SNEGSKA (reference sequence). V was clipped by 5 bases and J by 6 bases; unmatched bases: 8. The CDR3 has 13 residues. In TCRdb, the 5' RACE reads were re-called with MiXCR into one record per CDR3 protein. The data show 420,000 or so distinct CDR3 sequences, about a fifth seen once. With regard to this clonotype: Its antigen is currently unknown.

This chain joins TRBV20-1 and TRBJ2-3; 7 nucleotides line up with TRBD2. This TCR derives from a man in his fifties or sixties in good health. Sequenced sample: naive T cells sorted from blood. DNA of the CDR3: TGCAGTGCTGGGAGGGAGGGGAAGGATACGCAGTATTTT. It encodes CSAGREGKDTQYF.